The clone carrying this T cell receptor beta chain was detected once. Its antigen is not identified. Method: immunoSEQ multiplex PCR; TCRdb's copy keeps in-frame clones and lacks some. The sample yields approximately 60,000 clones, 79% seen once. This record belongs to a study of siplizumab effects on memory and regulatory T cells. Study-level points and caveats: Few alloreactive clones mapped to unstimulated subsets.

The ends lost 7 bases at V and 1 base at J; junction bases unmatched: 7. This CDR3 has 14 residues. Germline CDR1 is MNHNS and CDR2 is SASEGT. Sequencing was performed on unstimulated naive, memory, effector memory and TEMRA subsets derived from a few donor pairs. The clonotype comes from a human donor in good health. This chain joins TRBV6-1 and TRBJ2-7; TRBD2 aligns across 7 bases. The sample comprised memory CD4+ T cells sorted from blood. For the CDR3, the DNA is TGTGCCAGCATACGGGGGGACGCGTCCTACGAGCAGTACTTC. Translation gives CASIRGDASYEQYF.